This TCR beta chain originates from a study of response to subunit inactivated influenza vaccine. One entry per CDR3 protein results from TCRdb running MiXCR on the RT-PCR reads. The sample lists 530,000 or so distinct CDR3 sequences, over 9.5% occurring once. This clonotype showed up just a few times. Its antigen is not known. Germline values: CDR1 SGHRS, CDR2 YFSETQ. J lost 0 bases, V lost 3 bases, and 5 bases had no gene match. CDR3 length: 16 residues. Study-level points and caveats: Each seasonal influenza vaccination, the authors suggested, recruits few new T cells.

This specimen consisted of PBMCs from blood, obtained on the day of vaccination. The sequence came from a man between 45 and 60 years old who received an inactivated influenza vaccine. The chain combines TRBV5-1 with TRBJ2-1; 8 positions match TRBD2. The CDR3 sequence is CASSSAGADSYNEQFF. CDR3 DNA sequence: TGCGCCAGCAGCTCAGCGGGAGCCGACTCCTACAATGAGCAGTTCTTC.